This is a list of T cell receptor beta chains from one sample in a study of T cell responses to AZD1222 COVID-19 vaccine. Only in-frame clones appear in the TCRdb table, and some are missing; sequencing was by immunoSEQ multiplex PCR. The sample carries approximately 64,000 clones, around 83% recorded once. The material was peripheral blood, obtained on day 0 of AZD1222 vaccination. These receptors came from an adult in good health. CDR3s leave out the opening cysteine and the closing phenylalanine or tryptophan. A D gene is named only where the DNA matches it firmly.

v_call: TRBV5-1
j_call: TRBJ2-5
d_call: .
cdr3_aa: ASSLEGWKTQY

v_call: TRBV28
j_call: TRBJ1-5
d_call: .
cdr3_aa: ASSYQKDNQPQH

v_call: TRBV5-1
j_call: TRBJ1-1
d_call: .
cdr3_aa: ASSLGQSEAF

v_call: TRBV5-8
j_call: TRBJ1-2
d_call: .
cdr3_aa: ASSLGGGNYGYT

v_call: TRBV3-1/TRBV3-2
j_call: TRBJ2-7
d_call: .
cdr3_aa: ASSRTLTIRNYEQY

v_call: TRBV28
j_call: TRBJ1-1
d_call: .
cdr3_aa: ASSLWGLAEAF

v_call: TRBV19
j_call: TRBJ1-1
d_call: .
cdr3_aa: ASSTTRGTEAF

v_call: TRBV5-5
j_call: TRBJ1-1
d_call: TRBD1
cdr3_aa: ASSLDPTGGTEAF

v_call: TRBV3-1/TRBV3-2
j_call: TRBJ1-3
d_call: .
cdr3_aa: ASSQNSGNTIY

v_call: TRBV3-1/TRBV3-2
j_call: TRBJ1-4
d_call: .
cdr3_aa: ASSQDLGAGRDKKLF

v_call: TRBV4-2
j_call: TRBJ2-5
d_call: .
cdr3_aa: ASSPQVAAGRETQY

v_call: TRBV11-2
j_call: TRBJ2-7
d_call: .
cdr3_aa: ASRKKGMGRESVLTEQY

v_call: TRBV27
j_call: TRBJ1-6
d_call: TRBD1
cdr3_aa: ASSGRDRGNSPLH

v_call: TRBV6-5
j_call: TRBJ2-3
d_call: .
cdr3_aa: ASSYLATSTDTQY

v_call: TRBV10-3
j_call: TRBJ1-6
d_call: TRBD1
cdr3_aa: AISELQGDNSPLH

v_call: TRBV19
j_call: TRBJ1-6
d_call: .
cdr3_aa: ASSLSYNSPLH

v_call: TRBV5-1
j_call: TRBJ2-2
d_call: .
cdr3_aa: ASSLSGALNTGELF

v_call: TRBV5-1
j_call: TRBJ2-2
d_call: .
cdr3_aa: ASSLSQAANTGELF

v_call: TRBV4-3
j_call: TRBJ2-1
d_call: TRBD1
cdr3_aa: ASSQSRGTGQNEQF

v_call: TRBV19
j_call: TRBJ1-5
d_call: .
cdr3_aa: ASNLRGAYQPQH

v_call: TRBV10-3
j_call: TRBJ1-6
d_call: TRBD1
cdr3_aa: AISESWTGISPLH

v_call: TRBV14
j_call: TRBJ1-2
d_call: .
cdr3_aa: ASSQVGYGYT